This T cell receptor (beta chain) is drawn from a study of blood T cell repertoires in COVID-19. Study-wide context: COVID-19 samples, acute and convalescent, were from the United States, Italy and Spain. Sources were T cells, B-cell-depleted T cells, or PBMCs; the material itself was cDNA or gDNA.

Germline lookup yields CDR1 MNHEY and CDR2 SMNVEV (reference sequence). The V end lost 5 bases, the J end lost 2 bases, and 20 bases lay between the germline ends. This CDR3 comprises 17 residues. Study processing details: For nucleated cells, counts were estimated from reference gene primer amplification. Clones were read by immunoSEQ multiplex PCR, and TCRdb kept only the in-frame ones, dropping some. The V and J calls and clone size were taken over from that table, and D and trimming were inferred from the DNA. The table lists about 90,000 clones, approximately 91% of them singletons. The V gene is TRBV27, the J gene TRBJ2-3; a possible D gene is TRBD2 (7 bases). Source material: peripheral blood. The TCR comes from a human donor with active COVID-19. The donor label of this sample is uncertain. This chain's CDR3 is CASSTYTRGRNTDTQYF. CDR3 sequence (DNA): TGTGCCAGCAGTACATATACGCGGGGGCGAAACACAGATACGCAGTATTTT.